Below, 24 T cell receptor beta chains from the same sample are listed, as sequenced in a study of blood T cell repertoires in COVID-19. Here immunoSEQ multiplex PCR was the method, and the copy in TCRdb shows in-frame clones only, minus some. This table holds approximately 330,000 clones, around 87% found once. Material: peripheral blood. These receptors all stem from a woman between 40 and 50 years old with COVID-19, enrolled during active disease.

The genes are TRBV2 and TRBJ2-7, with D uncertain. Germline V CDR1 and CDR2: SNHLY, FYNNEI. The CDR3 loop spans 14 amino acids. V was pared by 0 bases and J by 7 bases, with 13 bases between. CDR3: CASSEARLAREQYF. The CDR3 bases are TGTGCCAGCAGTGAAGCGCGTTTGGCGCGGGAGCAGTACTTC.

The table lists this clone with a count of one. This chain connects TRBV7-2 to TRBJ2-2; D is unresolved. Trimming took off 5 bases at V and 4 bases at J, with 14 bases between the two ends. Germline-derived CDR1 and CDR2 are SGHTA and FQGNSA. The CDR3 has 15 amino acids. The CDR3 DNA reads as TGTGCCAGCAGCCCAGCCAAAACGGGCACCGGGGAGCTGTTTTTT. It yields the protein CASSPAKTGTGELFF. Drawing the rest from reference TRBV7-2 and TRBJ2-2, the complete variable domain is GAGVSQSPSNKVTEKGKDVELRCDPISGHTALYWYRQSLGQGLEFLIYFQGNSAPDKSGLPSDRFSAERTGGSVSTLTIQRTQQEDSAVYLCASSPAKTGTGELFFGEGSRLTVL.

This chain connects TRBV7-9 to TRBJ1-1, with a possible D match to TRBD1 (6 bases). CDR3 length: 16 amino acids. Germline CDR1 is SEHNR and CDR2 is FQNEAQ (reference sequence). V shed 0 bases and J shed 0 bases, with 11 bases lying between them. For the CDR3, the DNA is TGTGCCAGCAGCTTAGCGGGGGCAGGGGTGAACACTGAAGCTTTCTTT. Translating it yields CASSLAGAGVNTEAFF.

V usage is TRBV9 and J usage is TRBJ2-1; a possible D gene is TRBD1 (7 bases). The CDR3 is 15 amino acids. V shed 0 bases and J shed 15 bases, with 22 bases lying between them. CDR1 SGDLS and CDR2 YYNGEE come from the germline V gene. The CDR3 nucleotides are TGTGCCAGCAGCGTAGACGGCGCAGGGGGGTCCCTGGGGTTCTTC. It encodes CASSVDGAGGSLGFF.

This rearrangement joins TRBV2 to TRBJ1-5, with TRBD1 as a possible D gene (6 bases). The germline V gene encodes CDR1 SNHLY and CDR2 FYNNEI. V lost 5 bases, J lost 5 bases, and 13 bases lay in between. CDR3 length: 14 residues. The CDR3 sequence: CASSLQGPDQPQHF. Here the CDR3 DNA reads TGTGCCAGCAGTTTACAGGGTCCGGATCAGCCCCAGCATTTT.

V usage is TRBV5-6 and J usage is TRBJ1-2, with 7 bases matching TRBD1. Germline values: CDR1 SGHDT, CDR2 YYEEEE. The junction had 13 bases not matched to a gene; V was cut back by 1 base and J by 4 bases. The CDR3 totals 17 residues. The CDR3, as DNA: TGTGCCAGCAGCTTGCCGACCCCGGGACAGCCTTTCTATGGCTACACCTTC. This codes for CASSLPTPGQPFYGYTF.

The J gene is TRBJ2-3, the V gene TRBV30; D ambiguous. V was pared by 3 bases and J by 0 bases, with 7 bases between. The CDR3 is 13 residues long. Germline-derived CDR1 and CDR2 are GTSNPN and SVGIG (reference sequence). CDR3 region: CAWRAFSTDTQYF. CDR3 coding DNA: TGTGCCTGGAGGGCCTTCAGCACAGATACGCAGTATTTT.

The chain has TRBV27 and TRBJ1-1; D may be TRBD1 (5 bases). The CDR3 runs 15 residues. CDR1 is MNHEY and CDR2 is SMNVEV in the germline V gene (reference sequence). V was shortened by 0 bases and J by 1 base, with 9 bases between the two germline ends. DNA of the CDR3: TGTGCCAGCAGTTTATCGATGGGGGGGAACACTGAAGCTTTCTTT. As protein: CASSLSMGGNTEAFF.

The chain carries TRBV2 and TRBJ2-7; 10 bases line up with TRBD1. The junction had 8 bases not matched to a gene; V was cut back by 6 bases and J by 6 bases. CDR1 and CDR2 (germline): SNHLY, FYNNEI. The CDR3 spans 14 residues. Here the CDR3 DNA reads TGTGCCAGCAGGATAACCGGGACAGGGGCCGAGCAGTACTTC. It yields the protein CASRITGTGAEQYF. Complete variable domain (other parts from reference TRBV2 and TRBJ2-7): EPEVTQTPSHQVTQMGQEVILRCVPISNHLYFYWYRQILGQKVEFLVSFYNNEISEKSEIFDDQFSVERPDGSNFTLKIRSTKLEDSAMYFCASRITGTGAEQYFGPGTRLTVT.

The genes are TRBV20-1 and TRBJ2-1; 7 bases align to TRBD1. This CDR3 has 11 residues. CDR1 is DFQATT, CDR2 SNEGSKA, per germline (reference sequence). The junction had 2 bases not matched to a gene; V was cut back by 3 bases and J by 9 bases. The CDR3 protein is CSARTGIEQFF. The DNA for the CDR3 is TGCAGTGCTAGGACAGGGATTGAGCAGTTCTTC.

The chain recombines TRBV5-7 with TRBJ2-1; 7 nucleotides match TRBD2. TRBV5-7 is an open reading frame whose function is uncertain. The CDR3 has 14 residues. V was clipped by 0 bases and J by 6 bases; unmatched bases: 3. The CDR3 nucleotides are TGTGCCAGCAGCTTGGCGGGAGGAGGCAATGAGCAGTTCTTC. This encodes CASSLAGGGNEQFF.

The CDR3: CASSLSRRGTEAFF. The CDR3 DNA sequence: TGCGCCAGCAGCTTGTCCAGGAGGGGCACTGAAGCTTTCTTT. The V gene is TRBV5-1, the J gene TRBJ1-1; D possibly corresponds to TRBD1 (5 bases). The CDR3 is 14 residues long. In germline, CDR1 is SGHRS, CDR2 YFSETQ. Trimming removed 1 base from V and 4 bases from J, with 11 bases in between. The full variable domain, rest sourced from reference TRBV5-1 and TRBJ1-1, is KAGVTQTPRYLIKTRGQQVTLSCSPISGHRSVSWYQQTPGQGLQFLFEYFSETQRNKGNFPGRFSGRQFSNSRSEMNVSTLELGDSALYLCASSLSRRGTEAFFGQGTRLTVV.

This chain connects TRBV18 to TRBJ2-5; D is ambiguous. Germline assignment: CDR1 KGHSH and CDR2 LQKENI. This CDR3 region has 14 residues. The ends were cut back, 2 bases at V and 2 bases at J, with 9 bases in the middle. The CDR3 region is CASSPGRVQETQYF. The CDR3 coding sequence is TGTGCCAGCTCACCAGGCCGGGTTCAAGAGACCCAGTACTTC.

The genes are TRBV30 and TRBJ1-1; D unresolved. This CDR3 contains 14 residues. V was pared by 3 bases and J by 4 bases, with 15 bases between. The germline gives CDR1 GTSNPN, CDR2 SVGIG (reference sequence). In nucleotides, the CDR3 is TGTGCCTGGAGCCTCGGGATACAGCTCACTGAAGCTTTCTTT. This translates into CAWSLGIQLTEAFF.

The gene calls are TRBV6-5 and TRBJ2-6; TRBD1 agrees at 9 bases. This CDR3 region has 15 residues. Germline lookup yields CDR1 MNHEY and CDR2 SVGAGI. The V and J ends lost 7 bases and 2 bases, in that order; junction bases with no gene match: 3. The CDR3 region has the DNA TGTGCCAGCACCCGACAGGGGGCTGGGGCCAACGTCCTGACTTTC. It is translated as CASTRQGAGANVLTF.

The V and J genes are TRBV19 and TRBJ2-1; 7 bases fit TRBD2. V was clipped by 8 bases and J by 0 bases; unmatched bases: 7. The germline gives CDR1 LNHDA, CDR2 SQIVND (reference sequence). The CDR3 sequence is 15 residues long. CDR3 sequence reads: CASDGGRSSYNEQFF. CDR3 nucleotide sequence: TGTGCCAGTGACGGGGGGAGGAGCTCCTACAATGAGCAGTTCTTC.

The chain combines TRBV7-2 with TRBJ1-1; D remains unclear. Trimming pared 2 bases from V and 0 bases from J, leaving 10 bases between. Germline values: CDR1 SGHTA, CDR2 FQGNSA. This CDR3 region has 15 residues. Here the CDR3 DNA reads TGTGCCAGCAGCTTAACTTCGTATATGAACACTGAAGCTTTCTTT. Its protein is CASSLTSYMNTEAFF.

Here the CDR3 DNA reads TGTGCCAGCAGTTTTCCCGAGACAGGGAGTAGCAATCAGCCCCAGCATTTT. Translated, it gives CASSFPETGSSNQPQHF. This sequence joins TRBV28 and TRBJ1-5; 7 bases match TRBD1. This CDR3 comprises 17 residues. Per the germline V gene, CDR1 is MDHEN and CDR2 is SYDVKM. V gave up 3 bases and J gave up 0 bases; unmatched junction bases: 8.

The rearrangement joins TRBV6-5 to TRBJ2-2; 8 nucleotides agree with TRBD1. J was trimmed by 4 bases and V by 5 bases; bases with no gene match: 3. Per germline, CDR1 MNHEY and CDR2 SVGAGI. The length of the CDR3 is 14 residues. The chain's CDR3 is CASSLDRGTGELFF. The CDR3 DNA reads TGTGCCAGCAGTCTCGACAGGGGCACCGGGGAGCTGTTTTTT.

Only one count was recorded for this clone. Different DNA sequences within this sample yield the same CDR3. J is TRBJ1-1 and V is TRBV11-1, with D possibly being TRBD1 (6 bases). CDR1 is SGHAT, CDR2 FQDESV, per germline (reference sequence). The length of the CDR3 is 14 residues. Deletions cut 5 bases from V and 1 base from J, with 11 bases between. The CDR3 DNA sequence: TGTGCCAGCAGCACACGGACAGAGAACACTGAAGCTTTCTTT. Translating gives CASSTRTENTEAFF.

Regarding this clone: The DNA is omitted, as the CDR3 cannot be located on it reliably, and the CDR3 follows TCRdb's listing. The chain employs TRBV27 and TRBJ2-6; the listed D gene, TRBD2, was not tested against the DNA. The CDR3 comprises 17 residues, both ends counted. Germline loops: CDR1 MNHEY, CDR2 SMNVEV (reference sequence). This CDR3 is CASSTSGFRSGANVLTF.

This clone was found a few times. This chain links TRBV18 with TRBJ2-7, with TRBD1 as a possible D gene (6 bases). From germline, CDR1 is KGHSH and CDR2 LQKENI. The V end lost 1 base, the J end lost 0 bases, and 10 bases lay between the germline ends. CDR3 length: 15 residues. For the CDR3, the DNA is TGTGCCAGCTCACCACGACAGGTGTACTCCTACGAGCAGTACTTC. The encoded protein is CASSPRQVYSYEQYF.

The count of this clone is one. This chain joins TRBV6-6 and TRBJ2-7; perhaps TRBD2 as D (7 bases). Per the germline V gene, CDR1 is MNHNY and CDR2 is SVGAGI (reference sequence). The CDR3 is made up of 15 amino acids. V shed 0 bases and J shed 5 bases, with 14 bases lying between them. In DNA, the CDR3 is TGTGCCAGCAGTTACTCGAGCGGGGAGGGGGACGAGCAGTACTTC. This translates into CASSYSSGEGDEQYF.

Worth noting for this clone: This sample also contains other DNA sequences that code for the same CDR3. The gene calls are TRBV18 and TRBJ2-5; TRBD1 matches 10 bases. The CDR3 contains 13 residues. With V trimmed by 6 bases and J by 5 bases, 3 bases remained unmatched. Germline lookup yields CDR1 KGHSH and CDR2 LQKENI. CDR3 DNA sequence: TGTGCCAGCTCTCGGGACAGGGGCGAGACCCAGTACTTC. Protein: CASSRDRGETQYF.